The clone carrying this T cell receptor beta chain was seen only a few times. This entry comes from a study of blood T cell repertoires in COVID-19. In the study overall: Sites across the United States, Italy and Spain contributed samples from acute and convalescent COVID-19. In each case, the material was cDNA or gDNA derived from T cells, B-cell-depleted T cells, or PBMCs.

Clones were sequenced by immunoSEQ multiplex PCR, and TCRdb holds only the in-frame ones, with some missing. The data show about 38,000 clones, around 70% seen once. V lost 2 bases to trimming and J lost 5 bases, with 13 bases between them. CDR1 and CDR2 from the germline V gene are SGHRS and YFSETQ. The CDR3 is made up of 14 amino acids. Sequencing used peripheral blood. This clonotype originated in a man between 70 and 80 years old with COVID-19, enrolled during active disease. The chain links TRBV5-1 to TRBJ1-1; tentatively, D is TRBD1 (5 bases). This chain's CDR3 is CASSLGEPVTEAFF. As DNA, the CDR3 is TGCGCCAGCAGCTTAGGGGAACCGGTAACTGAAGCTTTCTTT.